Below are 29 T cell receptor beta chains sequenced from a single sample in a study of cytomegalovirus exposure and HLA in healthy donors. The study ran its PCR with 60 Vbeta and 13 Jbeta primers. The protocol was immunoSEQ multiplex PCR, while the TCRdb copy is restricted to in-frame clones and leaves out a portion. The sample lists fewer than 250,000 clones, almost 80% occurring once. The source material was PBMCs. All receptors derive from a man between 18 and 29 years old in good health and CMV-seronegative.

The chain recombines TRBV28 with TRBJ2-7; 9 nucleotides line up with TRBD1. The CDR3 is 14 amino acids. CDR1 is MDHEN, CDR2 SYDVKM, per germline. J was trimmed by 7 bases and V by 5 bases; bases with no gene match: 9. CDR3 DNA: TGTGCCAGCAGTCCGGGGACAGGGCCGGGTGAGCAGTACTTC. Its translation is CASSPGTGPGEQYF.

This clone came up once. V is TRBV7-2 and J is TRBJ1-3, with no clear D. V was cut by 0 bases and J by 0 bases, with 3 bases left in between. The germline V gene encodes CDR1 SGHTA and CDR2 FQGNSA. The CDR3 length is 14 residues. In DNA form, the CDR3 reads TGTGCCAGCAGCTTAGCGAGCTCTGGAAACACCATATATTTT. Translated: CASSLASSGNTIYF.

This chain joins TRBV19 and TRBJ2-1, with D perhaps matching TRBD2 (5 bases). The V gene's germline CDR1 is LNHDA and CDR2 SQIVND (reference sequence). V was cut by 4 bases and J by 7 bases, with 14 bases left in between. This CDR3 is 14 amino acids long. The CDR3 region has the DNA TGTGCCAGTAGTACAACTAGGACGGTGAATGAGCAGTTCTTC. This translates into CASSTTRTVNEQFF. The complete variable domain, with remaining parts taken from reference TRBV19 and TRBJ2-1, reads DGGITQSPKYLFRKEGQNVTLSCEQNLNHDAMYWYRQDPGQGLRLIYYSQIVNDFQKGDIAEGYSVSREKKESFPLTVTSAQKNPTAFYLCASSTTRTVNEQFFGPGTRLTVL.

V is TRBV18 and J is TRBJ1-1; 7 nucleotides match TRBD1. The V gene end was trimmed by 2 bases and the J gene end by 5 bases; junction bases not matched to a gene: 5. The CDR3 is 14 residues long. Germline lookup yields CDR1 KGHSH and CDR2 LQKENI. The CDR3 DNA sequence: TGTGCCAGCTCACCAACCAGGGGGTGGACTGAAGCTTTCTTT. Amino acid sequence: CASSPTRGWTEAFF.

This clone was seen once. The CDR3 here is CASRSGTSGIYEQYF. The CDR3 DNA is TGTGCCAGCAGATCCGGGACTAGCGGGATCTACGAGCAGTACTTC. V gene TRBV2 combines with J gene TRBJ2-7, with 13 bases aligning to TRBD2. The CDR3 extends over 15 amino acids. Germline V gene sequence: CDR1 SNHLY, CDR2 FYNNEI. Trimming took 6 bases from V and 3 from J; bases not matched to a gene: 5.

This clone was seen only a few times. The J gene is TRBJ2-2, the V gene TRBV7-2; 8 positions agree with TRBD1. The CDR3 runs 15 residues. From germline, CDR1 is SGHTA and CDR2 FQGNSA. The V segment lost 6 bases and the J segment 5 bases; nucleotides outside the gene matches: 8. CDR3 DNA sequence: TGTGCCAGCAGACCGAATAACAGGGGGACCGGGGAGCTGTTTTTT. The encoded protein is CASRPNNRGTGELFF. Full variable domain (remainder filled in from reference TRBV7-2 and TRBJ2-2): GAGVSQSPSNKVTEKGKDVELRCDPISGHTALYWYRQSLGQGLEFLIYFQGNSAPDKSGLPSDRFSAERTGGSVSTLTIQRTQQEDSAVYLCASRPNNRGTGELFFGEGSRLTVL.

The rearrangement joins TRBV7-6 to TRBJ2-3, with 10 nucleotides matching TRBD2. This CDR3 contains 14 residues. Germline V gene lookup returns CDR1 SGHVS and CDR2 FNYEAQ. V trimming: 11 bases; J trimming: 7 bases; junction bases outside the gene matches: 12. The CDR3, as DNA: TGTGCCTCATCTAGCGGGGGCCGGGTGAATACGCAGTATTTT. Translated, it gives CASSSGGRVNTQYF.

The chain joins TRBV25-1 to TRBJ1-6, with 9 positions matching TRBD1. Germline-derived CDR1 and CDR2 are MGHDK and SYGVNS. V trimming: 4 bases; J trimming: 8 bases; junction bases outside the gene matches: 9. The CDR3 covers 16 residues. DNA for the CDR3: TGTGCCAGCAGTGCTTGGACAGGGGTAAGGGATTCACCCCTCCACTTT. This translates into CASSAWTGVRDSPLHF.

This sequence joins TRBV4-2 and TRBJ2-7, with 8 bases that match TRBD1. V shed 4 bases, J shed 5 bases, and the junction held 7 bases outside the gene matches. Germline CDR1 is LGHNA and CDR2 is YNFKEQ. The CDR3 runs to 14 residues. CDR3 nucleotide sequence: TGTGCCAGCAGCCTGACAGGGGATCGACACGAGCAGTACTTC. This gives the protein CASSLTGDRHEQYF.

The DNA for the CDR3 is TGCGCCAGCAGCTTGGTAGGCCGCGGCAATGAGCAGTTCTTC. Amino acid sequence: CASSLVGRGNEQFF. This chain links TRBV5-1 with TRBJ2-1; D is unclear. V was cut by 0 bases and J by 6 bases, with 10 bases left in between. Germline assignment: CDR1 SGHRS and CDR2 YFSETQ. The CDR3 loop spans 14 amino acids. Complete variable domain (other parts from reference TRBV5-1 and TRBJ2-1): KAGVTQTPRYLIKTRGQQVTLSCSPISGHRSVSWYQQTPGQGLQFLFEYFSETQRNKGNFPGRFSGRQFSNSRSEMNVSTLELGDSALYLCASSLVGRGNEQFFGPGTRLTVL.

Comments on this clone: Other DNA sequences within the sample encode an identical CDR3. V gene TRBV11-3 combines with J gene TRBJ1-3; 8 nucleotides align to TRBD1. The V segment lost 5 bases and the J segment 4 bases; nucleotides outside the gene matches: 7. Germline V CDR1 and CDR2: SGHNT, YENEEA. This CDR3 contains 15 residues. CDR3 protein: CASSPGQGPGNTIYF. The CDR3 nucleotides read TGTGCCAGCAGCCCAGGACAGGGCCCGGGAAACACCATATATTTT.

This sequence joins TRBV28 and TRBJ1-1, with D tentatively TRBD1 (6 bases). Trimming removed 6 bases from V and 2 bases from J, with 16 bases in between. This CDR3 is built from 15 residues. Per germline, CDR1 MDHEN and CDR2 SYDVKM. The CDR3 DNA reads TGTGCCAGCAGGCAATCAACAGGGAGTAACACTGAAGCTTTCTTT. Amino acid sequence: CASRQSTGSNTEAFF.

The V and J genes are TRBV15 and TRBJ2-7; TRBD2 matches at 8 bases. Germline trimming cut 2 bases from V and 2 bases from J; bases unmatched to any gene: 8. CDR1 is LNHNV, CDR2 YYDKDF, per germline (reference sequence). The CDR3 totals 16 residues. CDR3 DNA sequence: TGTGCCACCAGCAGATCGGGACTAGGATTTGCCTACGAGCAGTACTTC. Its translation is CATSRSGLGFAYEQYF.

The J gene is TRBJ2-3, the V gene TRBV29-1; a weak D match, TRBD1 (5 bases). Trimming cost V 7 bases and J 4 bases, with 12 bases left between them. This CDR3 region has 12 residues. Germline assignment: CDR1 SQVTM and CDR2 ANQGSEA. The CDR3: CSGGSGADTQYF. In nucleotides, the CDR3 is TGCAGCGGGGGCTCGGGCGCAGATACGCAGTATTTT.

The chain employs TRBV5-1 and TRBJ2-2, with TRBD2 matching 7 bases. Trimming at V came to 4 bases and at J to 6 bases, leaving 6 bases not matched to a gene. CDR1 SGHRS and CDR2 YFSETQ come from the germline V gene. The CDR3 spans 14 residues. The CDR3 DNA sequence: TGCGCCAGCAGCCTAGGACTAGTTGCCGGGGAGCTGTTTTTT. Residues: CASSLGLVAGELFF.

The gene calls are TRBV9 and TRBJ1-6, with a tentative D call TRBD1 (5 bases). Looked up from germline, CDR1 is SGDLS and CDR2 is YYNGEE. The CDR3 is made up of 12 amino acids. The ends were cut back, 7 bases at V and 6 bases at J, with 8 bases in the middle. The CDR3, as DNA: TGTGCCAGCGGACAAATTAATTCACCCCTCCACTTT. As protein: CASGQINSPLHF.

This chain joins TRBV30 and TRBJ1-5; no firm D call. Germline-derived CDR1 and CDR2 are GTSNPN and SVGIG (reference sequence). Trimming stripped 2 bases from V and 2 bases from J, with 10 bases between. This CDR3 is built from 14 residues. In DNA, the CDR3 is TGTGCCTGGAGTTGGAGGGCGGGCAATCAGCCCCAGCATTTT. Translating it yields CAWSWRAGNQPQHF.

The chain combines TRBV4-1 with TRBJ1-2; D not resolved. Germline CDR1 reads MGHRA; CDR2 reads YSYEKL. This CDR3 contains 15 residues. Trimming removed 0 bases from V and 2 bases from J, with 10 bases in between. The CDR3 sequence is CASSQEGRRNYGYTF. The CDR3 region has the DNA TGCGCCAGCAGCCAAGAGGGCCGACGGAACTATGGCTACACCTTC.

The DNA of the CDR3 is TGCGCCAGCTCCCAGGGACACCAAAATGAAAAACTGTTTTTT. Amino acid sequence: CASSQGHQNEKLFF. The rearrangement links TRBV10-2 to TRBJ1-4; weak D call: TRBD1 (6 bases). There are 14 residues in the CDR3. V was cut by 8 bases and J by 5 bases, with 15 bases left in between. Germline CDR1 is WSHSY and CDR2 is SAAADI.

V usage is TRBV19 and J usage is TRBJ2-3, with D perhaps matching TRBD2 (7 bases). CDR3 size: 16 residues. V shed 5 bases and J shed 4 bases, with 19 bases lying between them. Germline V gene lookup returns CDR1 LNHDA and CDR2 SQIVND (reference sequence). CDR3 in amino acids: CASSGLAGAGADTQYF. As DNA, the CDR3 is TGTGCCAGTAGTGGTTTGGCGGGGGCGGGGGCAGATACGCAGTATTTT. The whole variable domain, remainder taken from reference TRBV19 and TRBJ2-3, is DGGITQSPKYLFRKEGQNVTLSCEQNLNHDAMYWYRQDPGQGLRLIYYSQIVNDFQKGDIAEGYSVSREKKESFPLTVTSAQKNPTAFYLCASSGLAGAGADTQYFGPGTRLTVL.

The chain couples TRBV19 to TRBJ2-1; no definite D call. This CDR3 is 14 amino acids long. The V and J ends lost 3 bases and 0 bases respectively, with 6 bases between them. Germline V gene sequence: CDR1 LNHDA, CDR2 SQIVND (reference sequence). In DNA form, the CDR3 reads TGTGCCAGTAGTATTGCGCTCTCCTACAATGAGCAGTTCTTC. Its translation: CASSIALSYNEQFF.

The chain combines TRBV14 with TRBJ1-1; maybe TRBD1 (6 bases). The CDR3 is 15 residues long. In germline, CDR1 is SGHDN, CDR2 FVKESK. V was trimmed by 2 bases and J by 3 bases, leaving 13 bases between them. For the CDR3, the DNA is TGTGCCAGCAGCCAAACAGGGATTGGTTACACTGAAGCTTTCTTT. Translation: CASSQTGIGYTEAFF. Complete variable domain (other parts from reference TRBV14 and TRBJ1-1): EAGVTQFPSHSVIEKGQTVTLRCDPISGHDNLYWYRRVMGKEIKFLLHFVKESKQDESGMPNNRFLAERTGGTYSTLKVQPAELEDSGVYFCASSQTGIGYTEAFFGQGTRLTVV.

In its sample, this clone was seen a few times. CDR3 DNA: TGCGCCAGCAGCCAGTACACAGGGGGCACTGAAGCTTTCTTT. This translates into CASSQYTGGTEAFF. The rearrangement uses TRBV4-3 and TRBJ1-1; TRBD1 aligns across 8 bases. The CDR3 spans 14 residues. In germline, CDR1 is LGHNA, CDR2 YSLEER. J gave up 4 bases and V 3 bases, and 4 bases lay outside the gene matches.

The chain recombines TRBV29-1 with TRBJ2-6; 9 nucleotides agree with TRBD1. V dropped 6 bases and J dropped 4; count of bases not matched to a gene: 7. This CDR3 is built from 15 residues. Germline V gene data show CDR1 as SQVTM and CDR2 as ANQGSEA. The CDR3 DNA sequence: TGCAGCGTCCTACAGGGGGCGACGGGGGCCAACGTCCTGACTTTC. Residues: CSVLQGATGANVLTF.

The chain is built from TRBV5-1 and TRBJ2-3; the D gene is possibly TRBD1 (5 bases). V was shortened by 4 bases and J by 2 bases, with 14 bases between the two germline ends. CDR3 length: 15 amino acids. CDR1 SGHRS and CDR2 YFSETQ come from the germline V gene. The CDR3 protein is CASSEQGFFTDTQYF. CDR3 coding DNA: TGCGCCAGCAGCGAGCAGGGATTCTTCACAGATACGCAGTATTTT.

There are a few counts of this clone. V is TRBV28 and J is TRBJ1-2; D uncertain. In germline, CDR1 is MDHEN, CDR2 SYDVKM. The CDR3 has 11 residues. V lost 5 bases to trimming and J lost 3 bases, with 4 bases between them. The CDR3 here is CASSLDYGYTF. CDR3 DNA: TGTGCCAGCAGTCTTGACTATGGCTACACCTTC.

This chain uses TRBV7-3 with TRBJ2-1; 11 bases agree with TRBD2. The CDR3 spans 16 residues. Germline V lookup: CDR1 SGHTA, CDR2 FQGTGA. Losses at the gene ends were 5 bases for V and 7 bases for J; bases not matched to a gene: 10. The CDR3 DNA sequence: TGTGCCAGCAGCGACCCACTAGCGGGAGAGTTAAATGAGCAGTTCTTC. The encoded protein is CASSDPLAGELNEQFF.

V and J are TRBV7-8 and TRBJ2-7; TRBD2 aligns across 7 bases. V shed 1 base and J 4 bases; nucleotides not matched to a gene: 7. The CDR3 consists of 15 residues. Germline CDR1 is SGHVS and CDR2 is FQNEAQ. DNA of the CDR3: TGTGCCAGCAGCTTAGGGGCTAGCGGAGGATACGAGCAGTACTTC. Its translation is CASSLGASGGYEQYF.

The chain employs TRBV6-1 and TRBJ2-7; tentatively, D is TRBD1 (6 bases). Per the germline V gene, CDR1 is MNHNS and CDR2 is SASEGT. V was clipped by 8 bases and J by 2 bases, with 16 bases between them. This CDR3 is 14 amino acids long. DNA for the CDR3: TGTGCCAGCGAGCCTCGGGACACCCCCTACGAGCAGTACTTC. Its translation: CASEPRDTPYEQYF.